The next 20 T cell receptor beta chains were all read from a single sample in a study of beta chain features in type 1 diabetes. Findings and caveats of the study: For Type 1 diabetes patients, all four CD4+ subsets carried TCRB CDR3s that were moderately but significantly shorter.

Isolated RNA was reverse transcribed in full, so expressed TCRB transcripts were sequenced. The protocol was immunoSEQ multiplex PCR, while the TCRdb copy is restricted to in-frame clones and leaves out a portion. The data contain some 360,000 clones, 9.6% of them seen just once; the ten biggest clones take up about 0.63%. These TCRs' antigens remain unknown. The sequencing sample was made of central memory CD4+ T cells from blood. These receptors all come from a man younger than 45 with type 1 diabetes.

At least ten counts were recorded for this clone. J is TRBJ1-1 and V is TRBV6-4; 7 bases are shared with TRBD1. Germline V CDR1 and CDR2: MRHNA, SNTAGT. The CDR3 runs to 14 residues. Germline trimming cut 6 bases from V and 2 bases from J; bases unmatched to any gene: 6. The CDR3 spells CASSSGQINTEAFF. The CDR3 coding sequence is TGTGCCAGCAGCTCGGGACAGATAAACACTGAAGCTTTCTTT.

This clone was counted a few times. V gene TRBV27 combines with J gene TRBJ1-2, with D maybe TRBD1 (5 bases). V lost 5 bases, J lost 6 bases, and 13 bases lay in between. Germline values: CDR1 MNHEY, CDR2 SMNVEV (reference sequence). This CDR3 comprises 13 residues. CDR3 DNA sequence: TGTGCCAGCAGTAGAAGGGGTAAAGATGGCTACACCTTC. This encodes CASSRRGKDGYTF.

This clone was counted between two and nine times. This chain links TRBV14 with TRBJ2-7; TRBD2 matches at 9 bases. The CDR3 runs to 17 residues. Per the germline V gene, CDR1 is SGHDN and CDR2 is FVKESK. V gave up 2 bases and J gave up 6 bases; unmatched junction bases: 14. CDR3 sequence reads: CASSQRELWGLALEQYF. CDR3 coding DNA: TGTGCCAGCAGCCAACGAGAGTTGTGGGGACTAGCTCTCGAGCAGTACTTC. Using reference TRBV14 and TRBJ2-7 for the parts outside the CDR3, the full variable domain is EAGVTQFPSHSVIEKGQTVTLRCDPISGHDNLYWYRRVMGKEIKFLLHFVKESKQDESGMPNNRFLAERTGGTYSTLKVQPAELEDSGVYFCASSQRELWGLALEQYFGPGTRLTVT.

This clone turned up a few times. V usage is TRBV6-5 and J usage is TRBJ1-2; 7 bases agree with TRBD1. V was pared by 6 bases and J by 6 bases, with 4 bases of the junction left unmatched. The CDR3 has 12 amino acids. Germline V gives CDR1 MNHEY, CDR2 SVGAGI. The CDR3 reads CASSDRAHGYTF. CDR3 DNA: TGTGCCAGCAGCGACAGGGCTCATGGCTACACCTTC.

This clone has at least ten counts. V usage is TRBV28 and J usage is TRBJ1-1; 8 bases line up with TRBD1. Germline V lookup: CDR1 MDHEN, CDR2 SYDVKM. The CDR3 spans 15 residues. The V and J ends lost 1 base and 8 bases, in that order; junction bases with no gene match: 9. The CDR3 DNA is TGTGCCAGCAGTTTATCGGCCAGGACAGGGAGGGAAGCTTTCTTT. Translation gives CASSLSARTGREAFF.

This chain uses TRBV4-1 with TRBJ2-3; D perhaps matches TRBD2 (5 bases). With 1 base removed from V and 4 bases from J, the gap between germline ends came to 12 bases. The V gene's germline CDR1 is MGHRA and CDR2 YSYEKL. The CDR3 has 15 amino acids. CDR3 nucleotides: TGCGCCAGCAGCCAAGTTGCAGCCGGGGCAGATACGCAGTATTTT. This encodes CASSQVAAGADTQYF.

This clone was seen a few times. The chain combines TRBV27 with TRBJ2-7; possibly TRBD2 for D (6 bases). The CDR3 is 12 residues long. The ends were cut back, 8 bases at V and 6 bases at J, with 14 bases in the middle. The germline CDR1 and CDR2 sequences are MNHEY and SMNVEV (reference sequence). The CDR3 loop is CASWGVTGEQYF. DNA for the CDR3: TGTGCCAGCTGGGGGGTGACTGGCGAGCAGTACTTC.

The gene calls are TRBV5-1 and TRBJ2-4, with TRBD1 as a possible D gene (5 bases). The germline V gene encodes CDR1 SGHRS and CDR2 YFSETQ. The length of the CDR3 is 14 residues. Trimming removed 4 bases at V and 15 bases at J, with 23 bases between. CDR3 in amino acids: CASSPGEYTQRGYF. The CDR3 region has the DNA TGCGCCAGCAGCCCAGGCGAGTACACGCAAAGGGGGTACTTC.

CDR3 coding DNA: TGTGCCAGCAGTTACGGGGCGGGACTAGCAGCCGAGCAGTACTTC. This encodes CASSYGAGLAAEQYF. The chain carries TRBV6-5 and TRBJ2-7, with 9 nucleotides matching TRBD2. CDR3 length: 15 residues. J gave up 6 bases and V 2 bases, and 8 bases lay outside the gene matches. From germline, CDR1 is MNHEY and CDR2 SVGAGI.

This clone was seen at least ten times. The chain recombines TRBV6-4 with TRBJ1-2; no reliable D call. Trimming took 7 bases from V and 6 from J, leaving 18 bases between them. Germline CDR1 is MRHNA and CDR2 is SNTAGT. CDR3 length: 14 amino acids. Here the CDR3 DNA reads TGTGCCAGCACGTCCTACGGGTGGCTCGATGGCTACACCTTC. Translation: CASTSYGWLDGYTF.

This clone was observed many times. V is TRBV10-1 and J is TRBJ2-6; maybe TRBD1 (6 bases). The germline gives CDR1 WNHNN, CDR2 SYGVQD (reference sequence). The CDR3 loop spans 15 amino acids. Trimming removed 7 bases from V and 2 bases from J, with 12 bases in between. CDR3 residues: CASTKGTPGANVLTF. The CDR3 nucleotides read TGCGCCAGCACAAAAGGGACACCTGGGGCCAACGTCCTGACTTTC.

The chain recombines TRBV29-1 with TRBJ2-4, with D hard to call. This CDR3 spans 15 amino acids. Germline V gene sequence: CDR1 SQVTM, CDR2 ANQGSEA. CDR3 nucleotide sequence: TGCAACCCAACCCACCAACTTATAGCCAAAAACATTCAGTACTTC. Protein sequence: CNPTHQLIAKNIQYF. The full variable domain, with the rest looked up from reference TRBV29-1 and TRBJ2-4, is SAVISQKPSRDICQRGTSLTIQCQVDSQVTMMFWYRQQPGQSLTLIATANQGSEATYESGFVIDKFPISRPNLTFSTLTVSNMSPEDSSIYLCNPTHQLIAKNIQYFGAGTRLSVL.

This clone was detected only a few times. The chain joins TRBV9 to TRBJ2-1; 11 bases align to TRBD2. The CDR3 totals 15 residues. Trimming cost V 2 bases and J 7 bases; bases outside gene matches: 5. Germline V gene data show CDR1 as SGDLS and CDR2 as YYNGEE. CDR3 in DNA: TGTGCCAGCAGCGTTACTAGCGGGAGTACAAATGAGCAGTTCTTC. Translated: CASSVTSGSTNEQFF.

In its sample, this clone was seen a few times. The chain joins TRBV7-9 to TRBJ2-1; the D gene is possibly TRBD1 (6 bases). V lost 4 bases and J lost 4, with 11 bases in between. The germline V gene encodes CDR1 SEHNR and CDR2 FQNEAQ (reference sequence). The CDR3 loop spans 14 amino acids. This chain's CDR3 is CASSWEQGYNEQFF. CDR3 DNA: TGTGCCAGCAGCTGGGAACAGGGTTACAATGAGCAGTTCTTC.

There are a few counts of this clone. The gene calls are TRBV5-1 and TRBJ1-1; 7 bases fit TRBD1. This CDR3 contains 16 residues. The germline CDR1 and CDR2 sequences are SGHRS and YFSETQ. Trimming cost V 0 bases and J 4 bases; bases outside gene matches: 9. CDR3 residues: CASSLGTGVGSTEAFF. CDR3 nucleotide sequence: TGCGCCAGCAGCTTGGGTACAGGGGTCGGAAGCACTGAAGCTTTCTTT.

This clone was counted ten times or more. The chain combines TRBV15 with TRBJ2-2; D is ambiguous. Germline V CDR1 and CDR2: LNHNV, YYDKDF (reference sequence). The CDR3 spans 17 residues. Trimming cost V 5 bases and J 6 bases, with 22 bases left between them. CDR3 nucleotide sequence: TGTGCCACCAGCCCATCATCAAGCCCCGGGCTGGCCGGGGAGCTGTTTTTT. It specifies CATSPSSSPGLAGELFF.

CDR3 amino acids: CASKGGQETQYF. DNA of the CDR3: TGCGCCAGCAAGGGGGGTCAAGAGACCCAGTACTTC. V gene TRBV5-1 combines with J gene TRBJ2-5; either TRBD1 or TRBD2 may supply D (6 bases each). The V gene lost 6 bases and the J gene lost 2 bases, with 8 bases spanning the gap. The CDR3 runs 12 residues. Germline V gene sequence: CDR1 SGHRS, CDR2 YFSETQ.

A word on this clone: The same CDR3 is also encoded by other DNA sequences in this sample. The chain is built from TRBV18 and TRBJ2-7, with D uncertain. Germline loops: CDR1 KGHSH, CDR2 LQKENI. The V end was cut by 0 bases, the J end by 2 bases, with 8 bases between. This CDR3 spans 14 amino acids. The chain's CDR3 is CASSPPTRTYEQYF. The CDR3 DNA reads as TGTGCCAGCTCACCACCGACTCGGACCTACGAGCAGTACTTC. Full variable domain (remainder filled in from reference TRBV18 and TRBJ2-7): NAGVMQNPRHLVRRRGQEARLRCSPMKGHSHVYWYRQLPEEGLKFMVYLQKENIIDESGMPKERFSAEFPKEGPSILRIQQVVRGDSAAYFCASSPPTRTYEQYFGPGTRLTVT.

As concerns this clone: A junction end diverges from the germline sequence, so it may reflect a read error. The rearrangement links TRBV18 to TRBJ2-1; no reliable D call. CDR1 is KGHSH, CDR2 LQKENI, per germline. The CDR3 is 13 amino acids. The CDR3, as DNA: TGTGCCAGTTCACCATTCAATATAAATGAGCAGTTCTTC. It is translated as CASSPFNINEQFF.

This chain connects TRBV28 to TRBJ1-2, with TRBD1 matching 9 bases. Trimming cost V 5 bases and J 5 bases; bases outside gene matches: 6. CDR1 MDHEN and CDR2 SYDVKM come from the germline V gene. The CDR3 is 14 residues long. The chain's CDR3 is CASSQQGARYGYTF. The CDR3 nucleotides read TGTGCCAGCAGTCAACAGGGGGCTCGGTATGGCTACACCTTC.